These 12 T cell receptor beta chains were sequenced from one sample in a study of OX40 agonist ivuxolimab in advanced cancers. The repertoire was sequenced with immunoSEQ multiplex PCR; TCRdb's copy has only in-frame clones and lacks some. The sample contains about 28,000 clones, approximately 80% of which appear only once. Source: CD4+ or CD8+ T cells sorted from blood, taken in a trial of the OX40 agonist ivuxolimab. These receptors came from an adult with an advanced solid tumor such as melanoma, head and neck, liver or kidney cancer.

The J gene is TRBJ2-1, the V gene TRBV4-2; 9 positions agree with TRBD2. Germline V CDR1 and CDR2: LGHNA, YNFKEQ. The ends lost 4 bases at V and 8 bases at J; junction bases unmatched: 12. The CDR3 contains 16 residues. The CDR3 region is CASSRTSGRAGDEQFF. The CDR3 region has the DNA TGTGCCAGCAGCCGAACTAGCGGGCGGGCTGGGGATGAGCAGTTCTTC.

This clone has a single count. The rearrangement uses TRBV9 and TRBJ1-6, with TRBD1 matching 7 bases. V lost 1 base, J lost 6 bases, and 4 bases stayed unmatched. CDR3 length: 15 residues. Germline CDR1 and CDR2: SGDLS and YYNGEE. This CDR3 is CASSVQQGPNSPLHF. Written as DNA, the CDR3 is TGTGCCAGCAGCGTACAACAGGGGCCTAATTCACCCCTCCACTTT.

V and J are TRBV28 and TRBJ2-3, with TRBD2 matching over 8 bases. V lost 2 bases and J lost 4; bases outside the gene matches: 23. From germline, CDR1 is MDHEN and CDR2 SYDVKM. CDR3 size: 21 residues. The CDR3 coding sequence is TGTGCCAGCAGTTTAGTTGCCGTAATTCCCATAGCGGGAATTTCTGCAGATACGCAGTATTTT. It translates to CASSLVAVIPIAGISADTQYF.

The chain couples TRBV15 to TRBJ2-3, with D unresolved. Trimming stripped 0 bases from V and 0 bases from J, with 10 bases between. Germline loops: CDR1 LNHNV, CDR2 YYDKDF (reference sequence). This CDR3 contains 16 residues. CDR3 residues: CATSREVPESTDTQYF. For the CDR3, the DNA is TGTGCCACCAGCAGAGAAGTGCCGGAAAGCACAGATACGCAGTATTTT.

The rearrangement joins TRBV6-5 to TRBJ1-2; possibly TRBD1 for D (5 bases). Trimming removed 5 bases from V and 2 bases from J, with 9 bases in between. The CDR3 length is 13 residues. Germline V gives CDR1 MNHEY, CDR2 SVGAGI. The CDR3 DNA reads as TGTGCCAGCAGTGAGACAGCAAACTATGGCTACACCTTC. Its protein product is CASSETANYGYTF.

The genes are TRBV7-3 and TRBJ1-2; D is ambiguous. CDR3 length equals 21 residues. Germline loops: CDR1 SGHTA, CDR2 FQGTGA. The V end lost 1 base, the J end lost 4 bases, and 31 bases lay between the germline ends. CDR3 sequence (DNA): TGTGCCAGCAGCTTAAGGTCGGACTTACTAGCTTTGGGCGACGAAACCTATGGCTACACCTTC. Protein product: CASSLRSDLLALGDETYGYTF. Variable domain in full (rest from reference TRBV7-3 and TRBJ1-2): GAGVSQTPSNKVTEKGKYVELRCDPISGHTALYWYRQSLGQGPEFLIYFQGTGAADDSGLPNDRFFAVRPEGSVSTLKIQRTERGDSAVYLCASSLRSDLLALGDETYGYTFGSGTRLTVV.

DNA for the CDR3: TGTGCCAGCAGCTCGGACAATTCACCCCTCCACTTT. Translated: CASSSDNSPLHF. The rearrangement links TRBV7-9 to TRBJ1-6; D gene unclear. Trimming cost V 4 bases and J 7 bases, with 5 bases left between them. CDR3 length equals 12 residues. Germline loops: CDR1 SEHNR, CDR2 FQNEAQ (reference sequence).

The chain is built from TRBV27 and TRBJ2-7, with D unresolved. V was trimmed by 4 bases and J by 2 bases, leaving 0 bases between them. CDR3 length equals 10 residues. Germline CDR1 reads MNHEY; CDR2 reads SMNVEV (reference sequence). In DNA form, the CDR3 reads TGTGCCAGCAGTTCCTACGAGCAGTACTTC. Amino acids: CASSSYEQYF.

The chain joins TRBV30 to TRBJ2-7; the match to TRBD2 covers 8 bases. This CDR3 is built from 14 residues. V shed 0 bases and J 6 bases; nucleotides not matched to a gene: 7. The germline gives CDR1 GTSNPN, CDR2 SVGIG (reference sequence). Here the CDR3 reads CAWSVKRELSEQYF. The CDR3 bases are TGTGCCTGGAGTGTCAAGCGGGAGTTAAGCGAGCAGTACTTC.

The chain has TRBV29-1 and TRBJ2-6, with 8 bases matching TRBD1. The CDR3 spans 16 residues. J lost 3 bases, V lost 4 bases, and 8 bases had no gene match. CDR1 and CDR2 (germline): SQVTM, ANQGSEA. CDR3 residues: CSVVSTGGGGANVLTF. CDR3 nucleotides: TGCAGCGTTGTTTCTACAGGGGGTGGTGGGGCCAACGTCCTGACTTTC.

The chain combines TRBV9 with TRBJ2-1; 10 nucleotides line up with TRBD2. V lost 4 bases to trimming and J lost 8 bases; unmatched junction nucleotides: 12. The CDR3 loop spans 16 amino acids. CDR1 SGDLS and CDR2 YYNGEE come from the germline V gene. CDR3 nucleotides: TGTGCCAGCAGCACACAACTAGCGGGACCTGTGGATGAGCAGTTCTTC. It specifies CASSTQLAGPVDEQFF. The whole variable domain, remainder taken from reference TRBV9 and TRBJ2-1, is DSGVTQTPKHLITATGQRVTLRCSPRSGDLSVYWYQQSLDQGLQFLIQYYNGEERAKGNILERFSAQQFPDLHSELNLSSLELGDSALYFCASSTQLAGPVDEQFFGPGTRLTVL.

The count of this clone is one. Written as DNA, the CDR3 is TGCAGCGTTGAAGATACCCGGACAGCCTACAATGAGCAGTTCTTC. Amino acids: CSVEDTRTAYNEQFF. The genes are TRBV29-1 and TRBJ2-1; TRBD1 might be the D (6 bases). Germline loops: CDR1 SQVTM, CDR2 ANQGSEA. This CDR3 region has 15 residues. Trimming took off 0 bases at V and 2 bases at J, with 11 bases between the two ends.